The 21 T cell receptor beta chains listed next were all sequenced from one sample in a study of CD8 T cells in ankylosing spondylitis. One entry per CDR3 protein, called by TCRdb with MiXCR from the 5' RACE reads. The sample has approximately 350,000 distinct CDR3 sequences, 14% to 15% seen once. The sample consisted of blood, either unsorted or a sorted T cell fraction (not recorded which). Source of these receptors: a male donor with ankylosing spondylitis or in good health (not recorded which).

This clonotype was detected a few times. The chain employs TRBV5-1 and TRBJ2-1, with 10 nucleotides matching TRBD2. J lost 5 bases, V lost 2 bases, and 4 bases had no gene match. This CDR3 has 15 amino acids. Germline-derived CDR1 and CDR2 are SGHRS and YFSETQ. In nucleotides, the CDR3 is TGCGCCAGCAGCTTTAGGAGCGGGGGGGACAATGAGCAGTTCTTC. Amino acids: CASSFRSGGDNEQFF.

The chain recombines TRBV10-3 with TRBJ2-3, with TRBD2 identical over 13 bases. CDR1 and CDR2 (germline): ENHRY, SYGVKD. J was trimmed by 4 bases and V by 8 bases; bases with no gene match: 6. This CDR3 contains 15 residues. CDR3 protein: CAIGRGLAGADTQYF. CDR3 bases: TGTGCCATCGGGCGAGGACTAGCGGGGGCAGATACGCAGTATTTT.

This clonotype was counted many times. The gene calls are TRBV6-1 and TRBJ1-3; no reliable D call. Trimming shortened V by 5 bases and J by 3 bases, and 14 bases separated the two germline ends. CDR3 length equals 15 residues. The germline gives CDR1 MNHNS, CDR2 SASEGT. The CDR3 region has the DNA TGTGCCAGCAGTCCGTATCGGTTGGGTGGAAACACCATATATTTT. Its translation is CASSPYRLGGNTIYF.

A few counts support this clonotype. The chain combines TRBV12-3 or TRBV12-4 with TRBJ1-1; tentative D call: TRBD1 (5 bases). The V end was cut by 6 bases, the J end by 1 base, with 12 bases between. The CDR3 totals 14 residues. Here the CDR3 DNA reads TGTGCCAGCAGCACCAGGGCGGGGAACACTGAAGCTTTCTTT. Translating gives CASSTRAGNTEAFF.

The rearrangement uses TRBV29-1 and TRBJ1-1; the D is unclear. The germline CDR1 and CDR2 sequences are SQVTM and ANQGSEA. V dropped 5 bases and J dropped 0 bases, with 10 bases sitting between them. The CDR3 runs to 13 residues. CDR3 nucleotide sequence: TGCAGCGTTACACTAATCATGAACACTGAAGCTTTCTTT. It codes for CSVTLIMNTEAFF.

The J gene is TRBJ2-1, the V gene TRBV20-1, with D perhaps matching TRBD1 (5 bases). V lost 0 bases, J lost 3 bases, and 12 bases lay in between. This CDR3 is built from 15 residues. The germline V gene has CDR1 DFQATT and CDR2 SNEGSKA (reference sequence). In DNA form, the CDR3 reads TGCAGTGCTAGAGACTCAGGGCCTCTCTACAATGAGCAGTTCTTC. This sequence encodes CSARDSGPLYNEQFF.

This clonotype was picked up many times. V usage is TRBV5-1 and J usage is TRBJ1-1; D ambiguous. The CDR3 has 17 amino acids. The germline V gene has CDR1 SGHRS and CDR2 YFSETQ. V lost 4 bases to trimming and J lost 5 bases, with 24 bases between them. The CDR3 nucleotides are TGCGCCAGCAGCGTCGACCCGGGTATGGTAAGGGCAACTGAAGCTTTCTTT. It codes for CASSVDPGMVRATEAFF.

This clonotype has more than one count but fewer than ten. V is TRBV10-3 and J is TRBJ2-7; 7 nucleotides line up with TRBD1. V trimming: 11 bases; J trimming: 3 bases; junction bases outside the gene matches: 13. Germline CDR1 ENHRY, CDR2 SYGVKD. The CDR3 is made up of 14 amino acids. CDR3 region: CASTTGAPLYEQYF. CDR3 nucleotide sequence: TGTGCCTCAACAACAGGGGCCCCCCTCTACGAGCAGTACTTC.

The J gene is TRBJ2-1, the V gene TRBV20-1; TRBD1 aligns across 8 bases. The CDR3 is made up of 14 amino acids. V lost 3 bases and J lost 8; bases outside the gene matches: 9. Germline-derived CDR1 and CDR2 are DFQATT and SNEGSKA (reference sequence). CDR3 sequence: CSARIRDRLHEQFF. In DNA, the CDR3 is TGCAGTGCTAGGATCCGGGACAGGCTCCATGAGCAGTTCTTC.

CDR3 coding DNA: TGCAGTGCTAGGGGGCCCCCAAGAGGGGGGGACTATGGCTACACCTTC. It codes for CSARGPPRGGDYGYTF. This chain connects TRBV20-1 to TRBJ1-2, with a possible D match to TRBD1 (6 bases). Deletions cut 3 bases from V and 3 bases from J, with 20 bases between. CDR1 and CDR2 (germline): DFQATT, SNEGSKA (reference sequence). CDR3 length equals 16 residues.

The chain employs TRBV6-6 and TRBJ2-2, with D unresolved. Germline CDR1 is MNHNY and CDR2 is SVGAGI (reference sequence). Trimming removed 1 base from V and 6 bases from J, with 3 bases in between. The CDR3 runs to 12 residues. The CDR3 spells CASSYFAGELFF. The DNA for the CDR3 is TGTGCCAGCAGTTACTTCGCCGGGGAGCTGTTTTTT.

This clonotype came up a few times. The rearrangement joins TRBV11-3 to TRBJ2-7, with D unresolved. The CDR3 runs 16 residues. V was trimmed by 8 bases and J by 2 bases, leaving 22 bases between them. The V gene's germline CDR1 is SGHNT and CDR2 YENEEA. The CDR3 nucleotides are TGTGCCAGCGCTAACACCAAGAATTACATTACCTACGAGCAGTACTTC. It translates to CASANTKNYITYEQYF.

The chain couples TRBV20-1 to TRBJ1-2, with a tentative D call TRBD1 (6 bases). The germline V and J ends were trimmed by 5 bases and 7 bases, with 17 bases remaining between them. This CDR3 has 13 residues. The germline gives CDR1 DFQATT, CDR2 SNEGSKA (reference sequence). The CDR3 spells CSALDRGNLGYTF. Here the CDR3 DNA reads TGCAGTGCTCTGGACAGAGGAAACCTTGGCTACACCTTC.

This chain links TRBV11-2 with TRBJ2-7; 13 bases agree with TRBD2. CDR3 length: 20 amino acids. Germline V lookup: CDR1 SGHAT, CDR2 FQNNGV. V lost 5 bases, J lost 7 bases, and 23 bases stayed unmatched. In DNA, the CDR3 is TGTGCCAGCAGCCCCTTGTTGGGGGGACTAGCGGGGCCTCGAGGGAGGGAGCAGTACTTC. It is translated as CASSPLLGGLAGPRGREQYF. Supplemented by reference TRBV11-2 and TRBJ2-7, the full variable domain reads EAGVAQSPRYKIIEKRQSVAFWCNPISGHATLYWYQQILGQGPKLLIQFQNNGVVDDSQLPKDRFSAERLKGVDSTLKIQPAKLEDSAVYLCASSPLLGGLAGPRGREQYFGPGTRLTVT.

The rearrangement uses TRBV20-1 and TRBJ1-1, with TRBD1 identical over 10 bases. This CDR3 has 15 amino acids. The germline CDR1 and CDR2 sequences are DFQATT and SNEGSKA (reference sequence). V lost 5 bases and J lost 8; bases outside the gene matches: 14. CDR3 coding DNA: TGCAGTGCTGGACCCTGGACAGGGGGTAAGACCGAAGCTTTCTTT. This encodes CSAGPWTGGKTEAFF.

This clonotype was picked up many times. The J gene is TRBJ2-7, the V gene TRBV7-8; TRBD1 might be the D (6 bases). In germline, CDR1 is SGHVS, CDR2 FQNEAQ. The V gene lost 5 bases and the J gene lost 4 bases, with 15 bases spanning the gap. The CDR3 has 14 amino acids. The CDR3 protein is CASSLTGTGYEQYF. CDR3 bases: TGTGCCAGCAGCCTTACAGGGACGGGGTACGAGCAGTACTTC.

This chain connects TRBV28 to TRBJ1-1, with D perhaps TRBD1 (6 bases). Trimming removed 7 bases at V and 1 base at J, with 10 bases between. Germline V lookup: CDR1 MDHEN, CDR2 SYDVKM. The CDR3 has 13 residues. The CDR3 sequence is CASTQGQNTEAFF. The CDR3 nucleotides are TGTGCCAGCACCCAGGGACAGAACACTGAAGCTTTCTTT.

This CDR3 is CASSLIGRDADTQYF. The CDR3 coding sequence is TGTGCCAGCAGTTTAATAGGGCGGGACGCAGATACGCAGTATTTT. The chain is built from TRBV27 and TRBJ2-3, with D tentatively TRBD2 (6 bases). CDR3 length: 15 amino acids. Trimming took 2 bases from V and 4 from J, leaving 13 bases between them. Germline-derived CDR1 and CDR2 are MNHEY and SMNVEV (reference sequence).

The V and J genes are TRBV5-1 and TRBJ2-4; D is possibly TRBD2 (6 bases). Germline lookup yields CDR1 SGHRS and CDR2 YFSETQ. CDR3 length: 16 residues. Trimming took 4 bases from V and 1 from J, leaving 15 bases between them. DNA of the CDR3: TGCGCCAGCAGCGGGGGTCTTGCGGGGGCCAAAAACATTCAGTACTTC. It is translated as CASSGGLAGAKNIQYF.

This clonotype was observed at least ten times. The chain links TRBV5-1 to TRBJ1-1, with D perhaps TRBD1 (5 bases). CDR1 SGHRS and CDR2 YFSETQ come from the germline V gene. V was clipped by 4 bases and J by 4 bases, with 8 bases between them. The CDR3 totals 12 residues. The DNA of the CDR3 is TGCGCCAGCAGCCCAGACAGCACTGAAGCTTTCTTT. Amino acid sequence: CASSPDSTEAFF. Supplemented by reference TRBV5-1 and TRBJ1-1, the full variable domain reads KAGVTQTPRYLIKTRGQQVTLSCSPISGHRSVSWYQQTPGQGLQFLFEYFSETQRNKGNFPGRFSGRQFSNSRSEMNVSTLELGDSALYLCASSPDSTEAFFGQGTRLTVV.

In its sample, this clonotype was seen a few times. The chain's CDR3 is CAITDRGTYGYTF. CDR3 DNA sequence: TGTGCCATCACGGACAGGGGAACTTATGGCTACACCTTC. The chain links TRBV10-3 to TRBJ1-2, with 9 nucleotides matching TRBD1. V lost 7 bases and J lost 5; bases outside the gene matches: 5. Germline lookup yields CDR1 ENHRY and CDR2 SYGVKD. The length of the CDR3 is 13 residues.